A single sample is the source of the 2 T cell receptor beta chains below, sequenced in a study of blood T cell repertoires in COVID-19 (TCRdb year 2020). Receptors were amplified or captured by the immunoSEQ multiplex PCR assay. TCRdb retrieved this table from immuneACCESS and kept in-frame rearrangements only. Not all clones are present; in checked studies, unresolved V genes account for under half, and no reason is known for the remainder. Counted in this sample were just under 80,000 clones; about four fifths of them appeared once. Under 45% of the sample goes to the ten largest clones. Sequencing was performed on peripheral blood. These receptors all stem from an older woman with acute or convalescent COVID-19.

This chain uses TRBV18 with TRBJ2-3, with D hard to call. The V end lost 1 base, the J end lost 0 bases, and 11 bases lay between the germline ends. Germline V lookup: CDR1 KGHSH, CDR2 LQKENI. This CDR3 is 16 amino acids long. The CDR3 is CASSPRGPASTDTQYF. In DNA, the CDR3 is TGTGCCAGCTCACCACGAGGCCCAGCCAGCACAGATACGCAGTATTTT.

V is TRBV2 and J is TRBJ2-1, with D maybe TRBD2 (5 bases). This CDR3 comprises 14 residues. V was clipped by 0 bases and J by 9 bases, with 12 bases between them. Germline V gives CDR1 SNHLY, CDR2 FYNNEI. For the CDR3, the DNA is TGTGCCAGCAGTGAAGCCCAGGTCGGGGTTGAGCAGTTCTTC. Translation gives CASSEAQVGVEQFF.